A single TCR beta chain is shown here with its context. What it binds is not known. The PCR had 60 Vbeta and 13 Jbeta primers. Repertoires were generated with immunoSEQ multiplex PCR, while TCRdb's copy carries only in-frame clones and drops some. The ten top clones account for 4.6%, within a sample of 65,000 to 80,000 clones. The data were taken from a study of cytomegalovirus exposure and HLA in healthy donors. In germline, CDR1 is SGHAT, CDR2 FQDESV (reference sequence). Unmatched junction bases numbered 13, after V lost 5 bases and J lost 4 bases. The CDR3 spans 16 residues. Findings and caveats of the study: The investigators catalogued under 200 TCR beta chains as cytomegalovirus-associated.

The chain joins TRBV11-1 to TRBJ1-2; 7 nucleotides align to TRBD1. The source is a man aged 25 to 40 in good health and CMV-seronegative. Specimen: PBMCs. The CDR3 nucleotides read TGTGCCAGCAGCCTGGGCAGGGGGTCATATGGCTATGGCTACACCTTC. Residues: CASSLGRGSYGYGYTF.